Each of the 11 T cell receptor beta chains below was sequenced from the same sample in a study of cytomegalovirus exposure and HLA in healthy donors. The PCR used 60 Vbeta and 13 Jbeta primers. TCRdb keeps only in-frame clones here, not all; method: immunoSEQ multiplex PCR. Counted here are over 85,000 clones, 70% to 75% occurring once; the ten biggest clones make up less than 4.5%. The sequenced material came from PBMCs. Every receptor here comes from a man aged 35-49 years in good health and CMV-seronegative.

This chain connects TRBV18 to TRBJ2-1, with 7 bases lining up with TRBD2. The V and J ends lost 3 bases and 1 base, in that order; junction bases with no gene match: 0. CDR1 and CDR2 from the germline V gene are KGHSH and LQKENI. The CDR3 contains 14 residues. CDR3 amino acids: CASSPGGSYNEQFF. DNA for the CDR3: TGTGCCAGCTCACCGGGAGGGTCCTACAATGAGCAGTTCTTC.

This clone was counted only a few times. The chain combines TRBV5-1 with TRBJ1-4, with 7 positions matching TRBD1. Germline V gene data show CDR1 as SGHRS and CDR2 as YFSETQ. The CDR3 runs 14 residues. J lost 6 bases, V lost 7 bases, and 9 bases had no gene match. Here the CDR3 reads CASSDAGGDEKLFF. DNA for the CDR3: TGCGCCAGCTCAGACGCAGGGGGAGATGAAAAACTGTTTTTT.

CDR3: CASLGTGGLRSYGYTF. In nucleotides, the CDR3 is TGTGCCAGCTTGGGGACAGGGGGCCTTAGATCCTATGGCTACACCTTC. The chain links TRBV18 to TRBJ1-2; 12 nucleotides line up with TRBD1. CDR3 length: 16 residues. V trimming: 7 bases; J trimming: 4 bases; junction bases outside the gene matches: 10. In germline, CDR1 is KGHSH, CDR2 LQKENI.

This chain links TRBV9 with TRBJ2-2; possibly TRBD2 for D (5 bases). V lost 3 bases, J lost 4 bases, and 19 bases lay in between. The CDR3 spans 17 residues. The V gene's germline CDR1 is SGDLS and CDR2 YYNGEE. The CDR3 DNA sequence: TGTGCCAGCAGCGCAAGGCCCGCGGGTAGAGGCACCGGGGAGCTGTTTTTT. This codes for CASSARPAGRGTGELFF. Full variable domain (remainder filled in from reference TRBV9 and TRBJ2-2): DSGVTQTPKHLITATGQRVTLRCSPRSGDLSVYWYQQSLDQGLQFLIQYYNGEERAKGNILERFSAQQFPDLHSELNLSSLELGDSALYFCASSARPAGRGTGELFFGEGSRLTVL.

The chain links TRBV5-1 to TRBJ2-3; TRBD2 is a possible D gene (6 bases). CDR1 and CDR2 from the germline V gene are SGHRS and YFSETQ. The CDR3 is 15 residues long. Trimming shortened V by 4 bases and J by 1 base, and 13 bases separated the two germline ends. CDR3 DNA: TGCGCCAGCAGCCGGACTACTCAGGGCACAGATACGCAGTATTTT. It yields the protein CASSRTTQGTDTQYF.

The chain has TRBV7-9 and TRBJ2-2; maybe TRBD1 (5 bases). V was cut by 1 base and J by 7 bases, with 10 bases left in between. The CDR3 has 14 residues. Germline lookup yields CDR1 SEHNR and CDR2 FQNEAQ (reference sequence). DNA for the CDR3: TGTGCCAGCAGCTTAGGGCAGGGCCGCGGGGAGCTGTTTTTT. Encoded protein: CASSLGQGRGELFF.

This chain uses TRBV5-1 with TRBJ2-7; 9 nucleotides align to TRBD2. V lost 0 bases, J lost 5 bases, and 3 bases stayed unmatched. The CDR3 length is 14 residues. Germline assignment: CDR1 SGHRS and CDR2 YFSETQ. CDR3 residues: CASSLEGGGDEQYF. In DNA, the CDR3 is TGCGCCAGCAGCTTGGAGGGCGGGGGGGACGAGCAGTACTTC.

V gene TRBV6-4 combines with J gene TRBJ1-1; D is ambiguous. The CDR3 contains 13 residues. V lost 3 bases and J 1 base, leaving 6 bases between the germline ends. Germline-derived CDR1 and CDR2 are MRHNA and SNTAGT. The DNA for the CDR3 is TGTGCCAGCAGTGAAACCAGGAACACTGAAGCTTTCTTT. Encoded protein: CASSETRNTEAFF.

The genes are TRBV6-5 and TRBJ2-1, with 10 bases matching TRBD1. After removal of 8 bases from V and 3 bases from J, the junction contained 4 bases not matched to a gene. Germline-derived CDR1 and CDR2 are MNHEY and SVGAGI. The CDR3 runs to 14 residues. The CDR3 DNA reads as TGTGCCAGCGCCGGGACAGGGGACTACAATGAGCAGTTCTTC. It translates to CASAGTGDYNEQFF.

This clone was found a few times. The chain employs TRBV6-5 and TRBJ1-2; D call uncertain. The CDR3 contains 14 residues. V shed 2 bases and J shed 5 bases, with 12 bases lying between them. The germline V gene encodes CDR1 MNHEY and CDR2 SVGAGI. The CDR3 DNA sequence: TGTGCCAGCAGTTACGAGGGCAAGGAATATGGCTACACCTTC. It specifies CASSYEGKEYGYTF.

The V gene is TRBV4-2, the J gene TRBJ2-7; 9 bases align to TRBD1. V shed 4 bases and J 0 bases; nucleotides not matched to a gene: 4. This CDR3 has 15 residues. The germline CDR1 and CDR2 sequences are LGHNA and YNFKEQ. CDR3 bases: TGTGCCAGCAGCCCGGACAGGGGATACTCCTACGAGCAGTACTTC. Its protein is CASSPDRGYSYEQYF.